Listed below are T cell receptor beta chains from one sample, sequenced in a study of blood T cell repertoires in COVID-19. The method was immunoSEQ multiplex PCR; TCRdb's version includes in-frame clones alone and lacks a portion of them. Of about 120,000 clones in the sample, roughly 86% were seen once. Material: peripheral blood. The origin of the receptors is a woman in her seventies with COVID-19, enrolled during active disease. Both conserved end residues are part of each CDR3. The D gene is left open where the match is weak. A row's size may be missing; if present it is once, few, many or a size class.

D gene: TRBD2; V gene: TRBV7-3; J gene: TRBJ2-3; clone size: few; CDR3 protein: CASSPTGLAGQSGDTQYF; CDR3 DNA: TGTGCCAGCAGCCCTACCGGGCTAGCGGGGCAATCGGGAGATACGCAGTATTTT
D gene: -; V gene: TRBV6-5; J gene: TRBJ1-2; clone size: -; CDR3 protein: CASRNPGTEIYGYTF; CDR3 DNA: TGTGCCAGCAGGAACCCCGGGACTGAGATCTATGGCTACACCTTC
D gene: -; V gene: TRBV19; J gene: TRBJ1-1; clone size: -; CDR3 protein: CASRAGGGTEAFF; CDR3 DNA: TGTGCCAGCCGGGCCGGAGGAGGGACTGAAGCTTTCTTT
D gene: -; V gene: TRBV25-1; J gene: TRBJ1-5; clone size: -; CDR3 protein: CASSRGNQPQHF; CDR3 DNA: TGTGCCAGCAGTCGGGGGAATCAGCCCCAGCATTTT
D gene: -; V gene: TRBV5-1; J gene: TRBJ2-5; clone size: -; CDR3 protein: CASSLVGGHITQETQYF; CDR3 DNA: TGCGCCAGCAGCTTGGTAGGTGGGCACATCACCCAAGAGACCCAGTACTTC
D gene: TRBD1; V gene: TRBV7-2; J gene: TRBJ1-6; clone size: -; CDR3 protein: CASSLQGALNSPLHF; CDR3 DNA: TGTGCCAGCAGCCTACAGGGGGCGCTTAATTCACCCCTCCACTTT
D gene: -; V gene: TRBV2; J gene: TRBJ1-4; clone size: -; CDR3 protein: CASRDVTATNEKLFF; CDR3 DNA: TGTGCCAGCAGGGACGTGACAGCAACTAATGAAAAACTGTTTTTT
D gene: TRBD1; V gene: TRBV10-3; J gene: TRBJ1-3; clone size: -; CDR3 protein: CAIQDRSSGNTIYF; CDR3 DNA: TGTGCCATACAGGACAGGAGCTCTGGAAACACCATATATTTT
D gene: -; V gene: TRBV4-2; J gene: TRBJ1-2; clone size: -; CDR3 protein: CASSQDRGEYGYTF; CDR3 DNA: TGTGCCAGCAGCCAAGACCGGGGGGAGTATGGCTACACCTTC
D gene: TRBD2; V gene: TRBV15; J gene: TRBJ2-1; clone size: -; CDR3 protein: CATSTRGVYNEQFF; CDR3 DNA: TGTGCCACCAGCACACGGGGGGTCTACAATGAGCAGTTCTTC
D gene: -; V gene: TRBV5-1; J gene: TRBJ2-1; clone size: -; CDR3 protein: CASSLEALPGNEQFF; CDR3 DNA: TGCGCCAGCAGCTTGGAGGCACTACCAGGGAATGAGCAGTTCTTC
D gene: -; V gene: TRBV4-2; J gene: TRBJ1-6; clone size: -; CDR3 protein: CASSQVSTGAGWWSYNSPLHF; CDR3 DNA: TGTGCCAGCAGCCAAGTCTCTACGGGAGCAGGGTGGTGGTCCTATAATTCACCCCTCCACTTT
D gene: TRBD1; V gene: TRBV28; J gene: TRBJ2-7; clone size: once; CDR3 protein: CASSRDSSTYEQYF; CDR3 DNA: TGTGCCAGCAGCCGGGACAGTAGTACCTACGAGCAGTACTTC
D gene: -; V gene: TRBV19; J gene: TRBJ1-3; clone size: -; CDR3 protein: CASRFISGNTIYF; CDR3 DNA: TGTGCCAGTAGGTTTATCTCTGGAAACACCATATATTTT
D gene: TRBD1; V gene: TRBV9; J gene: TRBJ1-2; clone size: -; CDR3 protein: CASSVEGTGTYGYTF; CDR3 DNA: TGTGCCAGCAGCGTAGAGGGGACAGGGACCTATGGCTACACCTTC
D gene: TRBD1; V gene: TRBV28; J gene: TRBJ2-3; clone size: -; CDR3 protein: CASSKTGWGDTQYF; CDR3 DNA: TGTGCCAGCAGCAAGACAGGGTGGGGGGATACGCAGTATTTT
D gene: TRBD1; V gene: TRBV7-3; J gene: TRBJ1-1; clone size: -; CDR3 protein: CASSTSTGDTEAFF; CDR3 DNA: TGTGCCAGCAGCACCTCGACAGGGGACACTGAAGCTTTCTTT
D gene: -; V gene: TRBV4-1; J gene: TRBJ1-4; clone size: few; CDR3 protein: CASSQERGAGEKLFF; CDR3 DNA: TGCGCCAGCAGCCAAGAGCGGGGGGCGGGGGAAAAACTGTTTTTT
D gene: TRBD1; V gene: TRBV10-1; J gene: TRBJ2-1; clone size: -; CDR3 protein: CASSESSGTGQYNEQFF; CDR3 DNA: TGCGCCAGCAGTGAGTCATCCGGGACAGGGCAGTACAATGAGCAGTTCTTC
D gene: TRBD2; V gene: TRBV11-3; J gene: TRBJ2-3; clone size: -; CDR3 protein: CASSLERFQRGARASTDTQYF; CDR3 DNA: TGTGCCAGCAGCTTAGAACGTTTCCAGCGGGGGGCCAGAGCTAGCACAGATACGCAGTATTTT
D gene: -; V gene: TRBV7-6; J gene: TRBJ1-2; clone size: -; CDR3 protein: CASSPRQADNNYGYTF; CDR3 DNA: TGTGCCAGCAGCCCAAGACAGGCCGATAATAACTATGGCTACACCTTC
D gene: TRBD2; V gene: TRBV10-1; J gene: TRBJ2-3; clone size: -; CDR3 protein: CASSEPSGGTDTQYF; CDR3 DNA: TGCGCCAGCAGTGAGCCTAGCGGGGGTACAGATACGCAGTATTTT
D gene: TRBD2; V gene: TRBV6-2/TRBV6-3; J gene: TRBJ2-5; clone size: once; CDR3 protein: CASSPGLAGVYQETQYF; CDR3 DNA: TGTGCCAGCAGCCCTGGGCTAGCGGGGGTATACCAAGAGACCCAGTACTTC
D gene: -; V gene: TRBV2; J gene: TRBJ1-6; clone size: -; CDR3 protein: CASSGSYNSPLHF; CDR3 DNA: TGTGCCAGCAGCGGCTCCTATAATTCACCCCTCCACTTT
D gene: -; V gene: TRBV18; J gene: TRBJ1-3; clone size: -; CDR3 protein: CASSPTGARSSGNTIYF; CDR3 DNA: TGTGCCAGCTCACCTACGGGAGCTAGGAGCTCTGGAAACACCATATATTTT
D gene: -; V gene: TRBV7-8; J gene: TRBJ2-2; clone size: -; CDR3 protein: CAGATALNTGELFF; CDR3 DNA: TGTGCCGGGGCGACTGCTTTGAACACCGGGGAGCTGTTTTTT
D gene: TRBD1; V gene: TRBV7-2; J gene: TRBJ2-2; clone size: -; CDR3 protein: CASSWPPAPRGKWNGELFF; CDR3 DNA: TGTGCCAGCAGCTGGCCGCCGGCGCCCAGGGGGAAGTGGAACGGGGAGCTGTTTTTT
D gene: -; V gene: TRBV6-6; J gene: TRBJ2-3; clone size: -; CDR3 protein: CASSLRDTQYF; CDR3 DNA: TGTGCCAGCAGCCTCCGGGATACGCAGTATTTT
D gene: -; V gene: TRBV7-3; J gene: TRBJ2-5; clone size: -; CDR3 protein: CASSLYGQGGETQYF; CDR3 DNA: TGTGCCAGCAGCTTATACGGACAGGGAGGGGAGACCCAGTACTTC
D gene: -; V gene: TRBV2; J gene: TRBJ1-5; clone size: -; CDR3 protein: CASTDGGQPQHF; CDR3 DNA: TGTGCCAGCACCGACGGGGGGCAGCCCCAGCATTTT
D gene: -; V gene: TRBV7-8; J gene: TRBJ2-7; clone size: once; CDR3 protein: CASSLETLLYEQYF; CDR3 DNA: TGTGCCAGCAGCTTAGAGACATTACTCTACGAGCAGTACTTC
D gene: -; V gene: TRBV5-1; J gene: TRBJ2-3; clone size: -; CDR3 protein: CASSFRGARVTDTQYF; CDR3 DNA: TGCGCCAGCAGCTTCCGGGGGGCGCGTGTCACAGATACGCAGTATTTT
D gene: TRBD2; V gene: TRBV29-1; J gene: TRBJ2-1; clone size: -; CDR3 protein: CSVATSGGAGGNEQFF; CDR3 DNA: TGCAGCGTTGCGACTAGCGGGGGGGCCGGAGGGAATGAGCAGTTCTTC
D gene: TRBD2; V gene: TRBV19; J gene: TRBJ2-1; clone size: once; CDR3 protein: CASSTRTAGRLARGEQFF; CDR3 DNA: TGTGCCAGTAGTACCAGGACGGCAGGTCGCCTAGCGCGGGGGGAGCAGTTCTTC
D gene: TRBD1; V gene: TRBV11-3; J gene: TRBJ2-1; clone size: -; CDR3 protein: CASSPTTGTGSNEQFF; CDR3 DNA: TGTGCCAGCAGCCCCACCACCGGGACAGGGAGCAATGAGCAGTTCTTC
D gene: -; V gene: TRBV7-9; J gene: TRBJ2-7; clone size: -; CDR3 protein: CASSPGGHSYEQYF; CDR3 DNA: TGTGCCAGCAGCCCCGGGGGGCATTCCTACGAGCAGTACTTC
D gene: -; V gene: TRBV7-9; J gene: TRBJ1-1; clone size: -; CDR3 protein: CASSPPGIRVPTEAFF; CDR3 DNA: TGTGCCAGCAGCCCCCCAGGGATCAGGGTCCCCACTGAAGCTTTCTTT
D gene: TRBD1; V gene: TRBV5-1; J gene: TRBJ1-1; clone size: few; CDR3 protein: CASSQTQGRNTEAFF; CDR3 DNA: TGCGCCAGCAGCCAGACACAGGGGAGGAACACTGAAGCTTTCTTT
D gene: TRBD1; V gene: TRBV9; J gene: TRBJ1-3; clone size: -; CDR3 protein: CASSARQGVGNTIYF; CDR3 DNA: TGTGCCAGCAGCGCGCGACAGGGGGTAGGAAACACCATATATTTT
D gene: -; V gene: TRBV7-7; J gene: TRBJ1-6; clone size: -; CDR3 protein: CASSLDRNSPLHF; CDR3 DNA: TGTGCTAGCAGCTTAGACAGGAATTCACCCCTCCACTTT